This is a list of T cell receptor beta chains from one sample in a study of blood T cell repertoires in COVID-19. Data came from immunoSEQ multiplex PCR; TCRdb stores just in-frame clones and leaves some out. The table includes fewer than 350,000 clones, around 84% detected once. Sequencing used PBMCs or T cells enriched from blood (not recorded which). These TCRs come from a woman aged 30 to 39 who had been exposed to COVID-19. Each CDR3 is given with its conserved first and last residue. The order of the fields is clone size, D gene, V gene, J gene, CDR3 DNA, CDR3 protein. A D gene is named only where the DNA matches it firmly. The size entry is marked missing in some rows and otherwise reads once, few, many or a size class.

clone size: -
D gene: TRBD2
V gene: TRBV11-2
J gene: TRBJ2-7
CDR3 DNA: TGTGCCAGCAGCTTAGCAGCGGGGGTAAACTACGAGCAGTACTTC
CDR3 protein: CASSLAAGVNYEQYF

clone size: once
D gene: TRBD2
V gene: TRBV7-8
J gene: TRBJ2-7
CDR3 DNA: TGTGCCAGCAGCTTTTCAACGGGAGGGCCGAATGAGCAGTACTTC
CDR3 protein: CASSFSTGGPNEQYF

clone size: -
D gene: -
V gene: TRBV15
J gene: TRBJ2-2
CDR3 DNA: TGTGCCACCAGCAGAGATGAGCGGGTCGGGGAGCTGTTTTTT
CDR3 protein: CATSRDERVGELFF

clone size: -
D gene: TRBD1
V gene: TRBV18
J gene: TRBJ2-7
CDR3 DNA: TGTGCCAGCTCACCGCAGGGGGACGGTGGCTACGAGCAGTACTTC
CDR3 protein: CASSPQGDGGYEQYF

clone size: -
D gene: -
V gene: TRBV24-1
J gene: TRBJ2-5
CDR3 DNA: TGTGCCACCAGTGATTCTCGGGAGACCCAGTACTTC
CDR3 protein: CATSDSRETQYF

clone size: -
D gene: -
V gene: TRBV6-5
J gene: TRBJ1-2
CDR3 DNA: TGTGCCAGCCGTACGGGAGGGGAGTTTAACTATGGCTACACCTTC
CDR3 protein: CASRTGGEFNYGYTF

clone size: -
D gene: -
V gene: TRBV19
J gene: TRBJ1-1
CDR3 DNA: TGTGCCAGTAGTGTACAGGGTAGGGGCACTGAAGCTTTCTTT
CDR3 protein: CASSVQGRGTEAFF

clone size: -
D gene: TRBD1
V gene: TRBV7-3
J gene: TRBJ1-6
CDR3 DNA: TGTGCCAGCAGCTTGGGACAGGGGGAATCACCCCTCCACTTT
CDR3 protein: CASSLGQGESPLHF

clone size: -
D gene: -
V gene: TRBV20-1
J gene: TRBJ2-7
CDR3 DNA: TGCAGTGCTAGTCTTGCTACCTACGAGCAGTACTTC
CDR3 protein: CSASLATYEQYF

clone size: -
D gene: -
V gene: TRBV5-1
J gene: TRBJ2-7
CDR3 DNA: TGCGCCAGCAGCTGGACAGCCACAGGGAGAGAGCAGTACTTC
CDR3 protein: CASSWTATGREQYF

clone size: -
D gene: -
V gene: TRBV7-2
J gene: TRBJ1-4
CDR3 DNA: TGTGCCAGCAGCTTAGCGCGACAGTCCCAGGGTGAAAAACTGTTTTTT
CDR3 protein: CASSLARQSQGEKLFF

clone size: few
D gene: -
V gene: TRBV10-2
J gene: TRBJ2-1
CDR3 DNA: TGCGCCAGCAGTGTTTCCATCTACAATGAGCAGTTCTTC
CDR3 protein: CASSVSIYNEQFF

clone size: -
D gene: -
V gene: TRBV19
J gene: TRBJ2-1
CDR3 DNA: TGTGCCAGTATCGCCAAAGGACAGTCAGGCTCCTACAATGAGCAGTTCTTC
CDR3 protein: CASIAKGQSGSYNEQFF

clone size: -
D gene: -
V gene: TRBV10-3
J gene: TRBJ1-3
CDR3 DNA: TGTGCCATCAGTGGGACAGCTGGAAACACCATATATTTT
CDR3 protein: CAISGTAGNTIYF

clone size: few
D gene: -
V gene: TRBV5-6
J gene: TRBJ2-1
CDR3 DNA: TGTGCCAGCGGCAACGGGGGGCATGAGCAGTTCTTC
CDR3 protein: CASGNGGHEQFF

clone size: -
D gene: TRBD1
V gene: TRBV5-4
J gene: TRBJ2-7
CDR3 DNA: TGTGCCAGCAGCTTGGCGACAGGGGAACACGAGCAGTACTTC
CDR3 protein: CASSLATGEHEQYF

clone size: few
D gene: TRBD1
V gene: TRBV6-5
J gene: TRBJ2-1
CDR3 DNA: TGTGCCAGCAGTCCAACCAGGGGGACCTCCAGGGAGCAGTTCTTC
CDR3 protein: CASSPTRGTSREQFF

clone size: -
D gene: -
V gene: TRBV25-1
J gene: TRBJ2-7
CDR3 DNA: TGTGCCAGCAGTGAAATGGAGAACTACGAGCAGTACTTC
CDR3 protein: CASSEMENYEQYF

clone size: -
D gene: TRBD2
V gene: TRBV4-3
J gene: TRBJ2-5
CDR3 DNA: TGCGCCAGCAGCCAAGATCTGTATAGCGGGGGGCGGGAGACCCAGTACTTC
CDR3 protein: CASSQDLYSGGRETQYF

clone size: -
D gene: -
V gene: TRBV12-5
J gene: TRBJ2-1
CDR3 DNA: TGTGCTAGTGGCTTGACGGGATCCCAGAACAATGAGCAGTTCTTC
CDR3 protein: CASGLTGSQNNEQFF

clone size: once
D gene: -
V gene: TRBV7-2
J gene: TRBJ2-1
CDR3 DNA: TGTGCCAGCAGCTTCCGACAGGCGAGGCGCAATGAGCAGTTCTTC
CDR3 protein: CASSFRQARRNEQFF

clone size: few
D gene: TRBD1
V gene: TRBV10-3
J gene: TRBJ2-7
CDR3 DNA: TGTGCCGTCAGGGACAGGGTTGAGTACGAGCAGTACTTC
CDR3 protein: CAVRDRVEYEQYF

clone size: -
D gene: -
V gene: TRBV19
J gene: TRBJ1-5
CDR3 DNA: TGTGCCAGTAGTATTTTTACGGTGAGCAATCAGCCCCAGCATTTT
CDR3 protein: CASSIFTVSNQPQHF

clone size: -
D gene: -
V gene: TRBV9
J gene: TRBJ2-3
CDR3 DNA: TGTGCCAGCAGCGTGCAGGGGAGATTCACAGATACGCAGTATTTT
CDR3 protein: CASSVQGRFTDTQYF

clone size: -
D gene: TRBD1
V gene: TRBV6-6
J gene: TRBJ2-2
CDR3 DNA: TGTGCCACAGCACCGGACAGGGGCCCCGGGGAGCTGTTTTTT
CDR3 protein: CATAPDRGPGELFF

clone size: -
D gene: -
V gene: TRBV28
J gene: TRBJ1-6
CDR3 DNA: TGTGCCAGCAGACGCCAGGGAACGGATAATTCACCCCTCCACTTT
CDR3 protein: CASRRQGTDNSPLHF

clone size: few
D gene: -
V gene: TRBV2
J gene: TRBJ2-1
CDR3 DNA: TGTGCCAGGTCTCTGACCAGGGCCCATGAGCAGTTCTTC
CDR3 protein: CARSLTRAHEQFF

clone size: -
D gene: -
V gene: TRBV2
J gene: TRBJ2-7
CDR3 DNA: TGTGCCAGCAGTGAATACGACGGGAGCTCCTACGAGCAGTACTTC
CDR3 protein: CASSEYDGSSYEQYF

clone size: -
D gene: TRBD1
V gene: TRBV9
J gene: TRBJ1-4
CDR3 DNA: TGTGCCAGCAGCGTAGAGGGACAGGGGGCGAGTAATGAAAAACTGTTTTTT
CDR3 protein: CASSVEGQGASNEKLFF

clone size: once
D gene: -
V gene: TRBV9
J gene: TRBJ2-7
CDR3 DNA: TGTGCCAGCAGTGTCGGTGTCGGCGAGCAGTACTTC
CDR3 protein: CASSVGVGEQYF

clone size: -
D gene: TRBD1
V gene: TRBV18
J gene: TRBJ1-1
CDR3 DNA: TGTGCCAGCTCACCTAGGACAGGGAGGAACACTGAAGCTTTCTTT
CDR3 protein: CASSPRTGRNTEAFF

clone size: -
D gene: -
V gene: TRBV5-1
J gene: TRBJ1-2
CDR3 DNA: TGCGCCAGCAGGCCCCCTGACAGAACAACCGTCTATGGCTACACCTTC
CDR3 protein: CASRPPDRTTVYGYTF

clone size: -
D gene: TRBD1
V gene: TRBV27
J gene: TRBJ2-4
CDR3 DNA: TGTGCCAGCAGTTTATATACCGGGACAGGGAGGGGCAACATTCAGTACTTC
CDR3 protein: CASSLYTGTGRGNIQYF

clone size: -
D gene: -
V gene: TRBV12-3/TRBV12-4
J gene: TRBJ1-3
CDR3 DNA: TGTGCCAGCAGTTTGGGGGGGGGAGACACCATATATTTT
CDR3 protein: CASSLGGGDTIYF

clone size: -
D gene: -
V gene: TRBV10-2
J gene: TRBJ2-3
CDR3 DNA: TGCGCCAGCAGTGAGTCCCAGGGTGTCCTCACAGATACGCAGTATTTT
CDR3 protein: CASSESQGVLTDTQYF

clone size: -
D gene: -
V gene: TRBV6-5
J gene: TRBJ2-5
CDR3 DNA: TGTGCCAGCAGTTACTTCCAGGACTCCTTGGCCCAGTACTTC
CDR3 protein: CASSYFQDSLAQYF

clone size: -
D gene: TRBD2
V gene: TRBV5-1
J gene: TRBJ2-3
CDR3 DNA: TGCGCCAGCACCCCGGGACTAGCGGGAACAGATACGCAGTATTTT
CDR3 protein: CASTPGLAGTDTQYF

clone size: -
D gene: -
V gene: TRBV4-3
J gene: TRBJ2-7
CDR3 DNA: TGCGCCAGCAGCCAAGATCACCAGGGTTCCTCTAGGGAGCAGTACTTC
CDR3 protein: CASSQDHQGSSREQYF

clone size: -
D gene: TRBD1
V gene: TRBV24-1
J gene: TRBJ2-3
CDR3 DNA: TGTGCCACCAGTGATTCCCCGGGACAGTACATGTCAGATACGCAGTATTTT
CDR3 protein: CATSDSPGQYMSDTQYF

clone size: -
D gene: TRBD1
V gene: TRBV27
J gene: TRBJ1-2
CDR3 DNA: TGTGCCAGCAGTTTGGACAGGAGCCTCTATGGCTACACCTTC
CDR3 protein: CASSLDRSLYGYTF

clone size: few
D gene: TRBD1
V gene: TRBV3-1/TRBV3-2
J gene: TRBJ1-2
CDR3 DNA: TGTGCCAGCAGCCGACTAACAGGGGGCGCTTATGGCTACACCTTC
CDR3 protein: CASSRLTGGAYGYTF

clone size: -
D gene: -
V gene: TRBV5-5
J gene: TRBJ2-5
CDR3 DNA: TGTGCCAGCAGCTCGCCCGGACTGGTACGCGAGACCCAGTACTTC
CDR3 protein: CASSSPGLVRETQYF

clone size: -
D gene: TRBD1
V gene: TRBV19
J gene: TRBJ1-5
CDR3 DNA: TGTGCCAGTAGTGTGACAGGGGGCAACCAGCCCCAGCATTTT
CDR3 protein: CASSVTGGNQPQHF

clone size: once
D gene: TRBD1
V gene: TRBV3-1/TRBV3-2
J gene: TRBJ1-4
CDR3 DNA: TGTGCCAGCAGCCAAATGACAGGGGGCGGTGGGCTGTTTTTT
CDR3 protein: CASSQMTGGGGLFF

clone size: -
D gene: -
V gene: TRBV2
J gene: TRBJ1-1
CDR3 DNA: TGTGCCAGCAGTGTTGCAGGGAGGGGCACTGAAGCTTTCTTT
CDR3 protein: CASSVAGRGTEAFF

clone size: -
D gene: -
V gene: TRBV19
J gene: TRBJ1-2
CDR3 DNA: TGTGCCAGTAGTATGCGGAGCTTTAACTATGGCTACACCTTC
CDR3 protein: CASSMRSFNYGYTF

clone size: -
D gene: TRBD1
V gene: TRBV5-1
J gene: TRBJ2-4
CDR3 DNA: TGCGCCAGCAGCTCCGGGACAGGGGATCGAAACATTCAGTACTTC
CDR3 protein: CASSSGTGDRNIQYF

clone size: few
D gene: TRBD2
V gene: TRBV5-1
J gene: TRBJ2-7
CDR3 DNA: TGCGCCAGCAGCTTGGCTAGCGGGGGCTACGAGCAGTACTTC
CDR3 protein: CASSLASGGYEQYF

clone size: -
D gene: -
V gene: TRBV28
J gene: TRBJ2-2
CDR3 DNA: TGTGCCAGCAGTCCGGGACACTTCAACACCGGGGAGCTGTTTTTT
CDR3 protein: CASSPGHFNTGELFF

clone size: -
D gene: -
V gene: TRBV7-3
J gene: TRBJ1-3
CDR3 DNA: TGTGCCAGCAGCCTCGAAGGGGGTTCTGGAAACACCATATATTTT
CDR3 protein: CASSLEGGSGNTIYF

clone size: -
D gene: TRBD2
V gene: TRBV30
J gene: TRBJ2-5
CDR3 DNA: TGTGCCTGGAGTGTACGTCGCGGGGGGTCCCAAGAGACCCAGTACTTC
CDR3 protein: CAWSVRRGGSQETQYF

clone size: -
D gene: -
V gene: TRBV30
J gene: TRBJ1-1
CDR3 DNA: TGTGCCTGGAGTGTATTTACCGGGACTGAAGCTTTCTTT
CDR3 protein: CAWSVFTGTEAFF

clone size: -
D gene: TRBD1
V gene: TRBV19
J gene: TRBJ2-5
CDR3 DNA: TGTGCCAGTGGACCGGACAGGGCTGAGACCCAGTACTTC
CDR3 protein: CASGPDRAETQYF

clone size: -
D gene: TRBD1
V gene: TRBV4-2
J gene: TRBJ1-2
CDR3 DNA: TGTGCCAGCAGCCAGACCGGGACAGGGGATTATCGGGGCTACACCTTC
CDR3 protein: CASSQTGTGDYRGYTF

clone size: -
D gene: -
V gene: TRBV6-5
J gene: TRBJ1-2
CDR3 DNA: TGTGCCAGGACAGCTATGGGCTACACCTTC
CDR3 protein: CARTAMGYTF